This TCR beta chain was sequenced for a study of cytomegalovirus exposure and HLA in healthy donors. Study-level points and caveats: Sequencing probably produced one cluster of sequence variants that were highly shared.

Turning to this clone: Its antigen is unknown.

The germline V gene has CDR1 SGHTA and CDR2 FQGNSA. V dropped 5 bases and J dropped 0; count of bases not matched to a gene: 3. The CDR3 is 14 residues long. It was with 60 Vbeta and 13 Jbeta primers that the PCR ran. Generated by immunoSEQ multiplex PCR, the TCRdb table keeps only in-frame clones and is missing some. This sample contains under 200,000 clones. This sequence originates from a woman younger than 35 in good health and CMV-seropositive. The sample taken for sequencing was PBMCs. V usage is TRBV7-2 and J usage is TRBJ1-1; TRBD1 matches 7 bases. The CDR3 DNA follows: TGTGCCAGCAGCCTCGGGACAGTGAACACTGAAGCTTTCTTT. Protein product: CASSLGTVNTEAFF.